This TCR beta chain was identified during a study of cytomegalovirus exposure and HLA in healthy donors. As to this clone: This sample also contains other DNA sequences that code for the same CDR3.

Use of 60 Vbeta and 13 Jbeta primers characterized the PCR. Using immunoSEQ multiplex PCR, the repertoire was profiled, and TCRdb retains in-frame clones only, with some absent. This sample carries approximately 160,000 clones, roughly two thirds of them seen once, and the ten largest clones take about 2.9%. Germline assignment: CDR1 SGHRS and CDR2 YFSETQ. This CDR3 is 14 amino acids long. V lost 0 bases and J 0 bases, leaving 7 bases between the germline ends. The chain carries TRBV5-1 and TRBJ2-7; D might be TRBD1 (6 bases). Sequenced: PBMCs. The sequence was collected from a woman between 35 and 50 years old in good health and CMV-seropositive. The CDR3 nucleotides read TGCGCCAGCAGCTTGGGACAGGCCTCCTACGAGCAGTACTTC. Amino acid sequence: CASSLGQASYEQYF.